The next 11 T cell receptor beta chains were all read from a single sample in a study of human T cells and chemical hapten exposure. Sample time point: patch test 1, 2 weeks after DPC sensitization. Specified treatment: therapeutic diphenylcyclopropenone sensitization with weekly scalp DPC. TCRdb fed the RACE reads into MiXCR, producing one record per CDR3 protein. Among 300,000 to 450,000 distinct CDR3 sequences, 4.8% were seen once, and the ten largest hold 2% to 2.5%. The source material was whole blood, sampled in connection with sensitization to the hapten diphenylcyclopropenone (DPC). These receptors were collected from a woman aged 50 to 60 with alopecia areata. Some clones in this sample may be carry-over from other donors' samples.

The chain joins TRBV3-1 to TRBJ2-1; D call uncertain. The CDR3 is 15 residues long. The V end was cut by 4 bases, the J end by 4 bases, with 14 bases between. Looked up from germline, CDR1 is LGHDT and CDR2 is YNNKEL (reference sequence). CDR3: CASSPSMLNYNEQFF. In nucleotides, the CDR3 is TGTGCCAGCAGCCCTAGTATGCTTAATTACAATGAGCAGTTCTTC.

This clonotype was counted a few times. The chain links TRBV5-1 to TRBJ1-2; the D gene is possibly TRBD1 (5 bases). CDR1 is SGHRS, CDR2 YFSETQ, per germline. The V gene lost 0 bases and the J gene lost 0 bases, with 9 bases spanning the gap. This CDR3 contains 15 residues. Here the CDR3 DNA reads TGCGCCAGCAGCTTGGACCTGGGGGCTAACTATGGCTACACCTTC. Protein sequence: CASSLDLGANYGYTF.

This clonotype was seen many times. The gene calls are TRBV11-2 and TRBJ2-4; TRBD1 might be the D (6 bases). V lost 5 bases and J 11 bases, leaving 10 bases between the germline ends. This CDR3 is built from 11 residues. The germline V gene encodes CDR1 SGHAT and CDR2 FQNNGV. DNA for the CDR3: TGTGCCAGCAGCACGACAGGCGTTCAGTACTTC. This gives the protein CASSTTGVQYF. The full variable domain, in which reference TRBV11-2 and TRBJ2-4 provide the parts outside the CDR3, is EAGVAQSPRYKIIEKRQSVAFWCNPISGHATLYWYQQILGQGPKLLIQFQNNGVVDDSQLPKDRFSAERLKGVDSTLKIQPAKLEDSAVYLCASSTTGVQYFGAGTRLSVL.

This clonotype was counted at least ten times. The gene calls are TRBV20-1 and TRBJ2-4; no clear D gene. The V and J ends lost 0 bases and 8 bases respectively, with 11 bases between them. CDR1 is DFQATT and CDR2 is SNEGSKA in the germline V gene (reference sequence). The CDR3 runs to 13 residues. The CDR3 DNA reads TGCAGTGCTAGAGATAACTATAGAGACATTCAGTACTTC. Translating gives CSARDNYRDIQYF.

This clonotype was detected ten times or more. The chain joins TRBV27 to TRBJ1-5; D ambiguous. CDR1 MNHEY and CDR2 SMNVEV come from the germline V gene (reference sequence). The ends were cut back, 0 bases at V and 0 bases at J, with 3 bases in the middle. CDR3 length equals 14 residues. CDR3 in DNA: TGTGCCAGCAGTTTATCGAATAGCAATCAGCCCCAGCATTTT. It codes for CASSLSNSNQPQHF.

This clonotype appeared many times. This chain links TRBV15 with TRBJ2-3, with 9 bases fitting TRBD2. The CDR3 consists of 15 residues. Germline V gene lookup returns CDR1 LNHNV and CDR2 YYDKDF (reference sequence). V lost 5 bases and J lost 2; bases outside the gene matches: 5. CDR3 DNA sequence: TGTGCCACCAGCTCGGGACTAGCCCCCACAGATACGCAGTATTTT. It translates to CATSSGLAPTDTQYF.

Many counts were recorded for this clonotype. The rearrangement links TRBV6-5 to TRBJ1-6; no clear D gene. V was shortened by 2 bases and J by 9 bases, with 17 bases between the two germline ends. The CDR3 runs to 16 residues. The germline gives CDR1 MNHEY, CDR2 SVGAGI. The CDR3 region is CASSYGSGVLSSPLHF. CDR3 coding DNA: TGTGCCAGCAGTTACGGTAGCGGCGTGCTAAGTTCACCCCTCCACTTT.

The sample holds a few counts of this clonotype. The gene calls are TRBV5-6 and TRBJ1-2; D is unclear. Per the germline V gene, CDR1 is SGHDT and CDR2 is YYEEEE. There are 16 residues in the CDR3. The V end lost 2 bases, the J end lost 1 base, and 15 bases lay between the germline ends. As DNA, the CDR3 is TGTGCCAGCAGCTTTCCGACGGCTGGCGGTAACTATGGCTACACCTTC. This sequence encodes CASSFPTAGGNYGYTF.

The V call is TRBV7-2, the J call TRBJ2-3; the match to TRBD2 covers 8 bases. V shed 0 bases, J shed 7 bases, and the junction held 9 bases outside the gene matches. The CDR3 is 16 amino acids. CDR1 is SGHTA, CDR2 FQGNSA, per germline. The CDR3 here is CASSLASGGRRNTQYF. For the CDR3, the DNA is TGTGCCAGCAGCTTAGCGTCCGGCGGGAGGAGAAATACGCAGTATTTT.

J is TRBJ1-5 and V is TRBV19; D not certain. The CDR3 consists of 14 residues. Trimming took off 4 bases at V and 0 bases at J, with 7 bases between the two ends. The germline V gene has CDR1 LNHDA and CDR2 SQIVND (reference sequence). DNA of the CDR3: TGTGCCAGTAGTAACGGTTATAGCAATCAGCCCCAGCATTTT. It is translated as CASSNGYSNQPQHF.

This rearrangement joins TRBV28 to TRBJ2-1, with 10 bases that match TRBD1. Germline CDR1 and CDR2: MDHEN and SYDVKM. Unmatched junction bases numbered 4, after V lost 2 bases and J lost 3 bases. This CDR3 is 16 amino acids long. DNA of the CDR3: TGTGCCAGCAGTTTAAGGGGACAGGGGATCTACAATGAGCAGTTCTTC. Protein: CASSLRGQGIYNEQFF. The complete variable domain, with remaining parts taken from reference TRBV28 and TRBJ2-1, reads DVKVTQSSRYLVKRTGEKVFLECVQDMDHENMFWYRQDPGLGLRLIYFSYDVKMKEKGDIPEGYSVSREKKERFSLILESASTNQTSMYLCASSLRGQGIYNEQFFGPGTRLTVL.